Shown below are 28 T cell receptor beta chains from a single sample sequenced in a study of spatial heterogeneity in lung cancer (dated by TCRdb to 2018 to 2020). Library preparation was by 5' RACE. For sequencing, a NextSeq 500 was employed. The public reads were reanalyzed by TCRdb: fastp trimming at Q25, MiXCR alignment, in-frame beta chains only. Rows with one shared CDR3 protein collapse into an entry with the most common genes and DNA. Within this sample are about 1,500 distinct CDR3 sequences, with 20% to 30% of them counted one time only. Roughly a tenth of the sample is taken by the ten largest. The sample's time point, from its label and the paper: sample taken at primary tumor resection. General study outcomes and caveats: The tumor nonsynonymous mutation count correlated with the number of expanded intratumoral alpha and beta TCRs.

Their antigen targets remain unknown. Material: lung tumor tissue, obtained at surgery. These receptors were taken from a female donor with early-stage non-small cell lung cancer.

The DNA for the CDR3 is TGCAGTGCTATAAGCCCCCAGCGAGGGGTCCTATACAATGAGCAGTTCTTC. This encodes CSAISPQRGVLYNEQFF. The chain combines TRBV20-1 with TRBJ2-1; tentatively, D is TRBD1 or TRBD2 (5 bases each). CDR1 and CDR2 from the germline V gene are DFQATT and SNEGSKA (reference sequence). V was pared by 4 bases and J by 4 bases, with 23 bases between. The CDR3 contains 17 residues.

This clonotype was seen more than once but under ten times. J is TRBJ2-1 and V is TRBV28; D may be TRBD2 (6 bases). The CDR3 consists of 16 residues. The V end lost 6 bases, the J end lost 1 base, and 16 bases lay between the germline ends. Per germline, CDR1 MDHEN and CDR2 SYDVKM. The CDR3 is CASSQDWGRSYNEQFF. In DNA, the CDR3 is TGTGCCAGCAGCCAGGATTGGGGGAGGTCCTACAATGAGCAGTTCTTC. The whole variable domain, filled in from reference TRBV28 and TRBJ2-1, reads DVKVTQSSRYLVKRTGEKVFLECVQDMDHENMFWYRQDPGLGLRLIYFSYDVKMKEKGDIPEGYSVSREKKERFSLILESASTNQTSMYLCASSQDWGRSYNEQFFGPGTRLTVL.

This clonotype came up a few times. This chain links TRBV6-5 with TRBJ1-1; D perhaps matches TRBD1 (6 bases). Trimming took 6 bases from V and 5 from J, leaving 13 bases between them. Germline CDR1 reads MNHEY; CDR2 reads SVGAGI. The CDR3 contains 13 residues. CDR3 in DNA: TGTGCCAGCAGGCTCAAGGGGGGGACTGAAGCTTTCTTT. It codes for CASRLKGGTEAFF.

The rearrangement joins TRBV28 to TRBJ1-2; no reliable D call. V lost 3 bases, J lost 6 bases, and 11 bases lay in between. CDR3 length equals 13 residues. Germline CDR1 MDHEN, CDR2 SYDVKM. The CDR3 sequence is CASSFRPSDGYTF. The CDR3 bases are TGTGCCAGCAGTTTCCGTCCCTCGGATGGCTACACCTTC.

The chain carries TRBV27 and TRBJ2-7; 8 positions match TRBD1. J gave up 2 bases and V 5 bases, and 17 bases lay outside the gene matches. Germline assignment: CDR1 MNHEY and CDR2 SMNVEV (reference sequence). The CDR3 runs 18 residues. CDR3 protein: CASSPNWAQETGAYEQYF. DNA of the CDR3: TGTGCCAGCAGTCCTAATTGGGCTCAAGAGACAGGGGCCTACGAGCAGTACTTC.

The chain is built from TRBV7-9 and TRBJ1-5; TRBD1 matches at 10 bases. From germline, CDR1 is SEHNR and CDR2 FQNEAQ (reference sequence). The V and J ends lost 5 bases and 3 bases, in that order; junction bases with no gene match: 4. The CDR3 totals 15 residues. The CDR3 is CASSPGTGANQPQHF. The CDR3, as DNA: TGTGCCAGCAGCCCCGGGACAGGGGCCAATCAGCCCCAGCATTTT.

The J gene is TRBJ2-1, the V gene TRBV2; D remains ambiguous. Germline V lookup: CDR1 SNHLY, CDR2 FYNNEI. Trimming left V 6 bases short and J 6 bases short, with 18 bases between. The CDR3 runs 15 residues. The CDR3 DNA reads as TGTGCCAGCAGCACTCCCTCTATGTTGGGCAATGAGCAGTTCTTC. Amino acids: CASSTPSMLGNEQFF.

This clonotype rates as medium-sized. The genes are TRBV5-6 and TRBJ2-7; tentatively, D is TRBD2 (6 bases). V dropped 4 bases and J dropped 6 bases, with 14 bases sitting between them. The germline gives CDR1 SGHDT, CDR2 YYEEEE. The CDR3 is 13 amino acids. CDR3: CASSLPRRGEQYF. CDR3 bases: TGTGCCAGCAGCCTACCAAGGAGGGGCGAGCAGTACTTC.

This chain connects TRBV2 to TRBJ2-7; no clear D. Germline assignment: CDR1 SNHLY and CDR2 FYNNEI. V dropped 7 bases and J dropped 0 bases, with 13 bases sitting between them. The CDR3 sequence is 14 residues long. CDR3 sequence (DNA): TGTGCCAGCATAAGTGGGTCAAGCTCCTACGAGCAGTACTTC. Amino acid sequence: CASISGSSSYEQYF.

This clonotype rates as medium-sized. This chain uses TRBV19 with TRBJ2-1; tentative D call: TRBD2 (5 bases). The V gene lost 4 bases and the J gene lost 6 bases, with 10 bases spanning the gap. This CDR3 contains 13 residues. Germline V CDR1 and CDR2: LNHDA, SQIVND (reference sequence). CDR3 in amino acids: CASSTEGSNEQFF. CDR3 in DNA: TGTGCCAGTAGTACCGAGGGAAGCAATGAGCAGTTCTTC.

This clonotype has more than one count but fewer than ten. The chain has TRBV21-1 and TRBJ2-7; the table's D call of TRBD1 was not tested on the DNA. TRBV21-1 represents a pseudogene. The CDR3 has 20 amino acids. CDR3: CASSKPAPRRSDRLHYEQYV. The CDR3 DNA reads as TGTGCCAGCAGCAAACCCGCCCCTCGTCGCTCGGACAGACTCCACTACGAGCAGTACGTC.

Of note for this clonotype: The CDR3 ends on some other residue instead of the conserved phenylalanine or tryptophan, so this is likely a read error. The gene calls are TRBV30 and TRBJ1-1; D remains ambiguous. CDR1 and CDR2 from the germline V gene are GTSNPN and SVGIG (reference sequence). This CDR3 spans 12 amino acids. The germline V and J ends were trimmed by 2 bases and 2 bases, with 6 bases remaining between them. This CDR3 is CAWSHPNTEAFL. The CDR3, as DNA: TGTGCCTGGAGTCACCCAAACACTGAAGCTTTCCTT.

This clonotype qualifies as medium-sized. CDR3 coding DNA: TGTGCCAGCAGCGTAGGGACTGGAGGGAGGTCGGAGACCCAGTACTTC. Amino acid sequence: CASSVGTGGRSETQYF. The gene calls are TRBV9 and TRBJ2-5, with TRBD2 as a possible D gene (6 bases). Germline V gives CDR1 SGDLS, CDR2 YYNGEE. CDR3 length: 16 amino acids. V was clipped by 0 bases and J by 5 bases, with 17 bases between them.

There are a few counts of this clonotype. The chain couples TRBV18 to TRBJ2-1, with a tentative D call TRBD1 (7 bases). Trimming took off 0 bases at V and 0 bases at J, with 18 bases between the two ends. Germline-derived CDR1 and CDR2 are KGHSH and LQKENI. The CDR3 has 19 amino acids. CDR3 sequence: CASSPPSQGGSNSYNEQFF. Here the CDR3 DNA reads TGTGCCAGCTCACCACCGAGTCAGGGGGGATCTAACTCCTACAATGAGCAGTTCTTC.

This clonotype is classed as medium-sized. The chain couples TRBV27 to TRBJ2-7; D is unresolved. CDR3 length equals 14 residues. V lost 3 bases and J lost 7, with 16 bases in between. CDR1 is MNHEY and CDR2 is SMNVEV in the germline V gene (reference sequence). The CDR3 here is CASSLPYDKGEQYF. CDR3 nucleotides: TGTGCCAGCAGTTTGCCCTACGATAAGGGAGAGCAGTACTTC.

This clonotype is deemed large. V gene TRBV7-9 combines with J gene TRBJ1-1; no definite D call. In germline, CDR1 is SEHNR, CDR2 FQNEAQ (reference sequence). The CDR3 totals 11 residues. The V end was cut by 5 bases, the J end by 1 base, with 2 bases between. The CDR3 protein is CASSQNTEAFF. Here the CDR3 DNA reads TGTGCCAGCAGCCAGAACACTGAAGCTTTCTTT.

The chain employs TRBV18 and TRBJ1-6; D gene unclear. Trimming took 1 base from V and 9 from J, leaving 13 bases between them. Germline CDR1 reads KGHSH; CDR2 reads LQKENI. The CDR3 covers 15 residues. CDR3 nucleotide sequence: TGTGCCAGCTCACCACAGGGTAAAACTGTTTCACCCCTCCACTTT. Its translation is CASSPQGKTVSPLHF.

Judged by abundance, this clonotype is large. The V gene is TRBV28, the J gene TRBJ2-7; D remains unclear. Trimming stripped 3 bases from V and 2 bases from J, with 26 bases between. CDR3 length: 19 amino acids. Germline loops: CDR1 MDHEN, CDR2 SYDVKM. In DNA form, the CDR3 reads TGTGCCAGCAGTTTGGAATTGGACGCCCTCCCCCTAGAAGCCTACGAGCAGTACTTC. Amino acids: CASSLELDALPLEAYEQYF.

The chain links TRBV5-4 to TRBJ2-5, with a weak D call TRBD2 (6 bases). Germline V CDR1 and CDR2: SGHNT, YYREEE (reference sequence). This CDR3 region has 14 residues. Trimming took off 4 bases at V and 2 bases at J, with 12 bases between the two ends. In nucleotides, the CDR3 is TGTGCCAGCAGCGCACCCGGGAGTCAAGAGACCCAGTACTTC. As protein: CASSAPGSQETQYF.

The chain employs TRBV2 and TRBJ2-7, with D unresolved. V was shortened by 4 bases and J by 2 bases, with 15 bases between the two germline ends. CDR1 and CDR2 (germline): SNHLY, FYNNEI. The CDR3 contains 15 residues. CDR3 loop: CASSGVGGRTYEQYF. The CDR3 DNA follows: TGTGCCAGCAGTGGCGTCGGCGGACGGACCTACGAGCAGTACTTC.

In this sample, this clonotype is medium-sized. The rearrangement joins TRBV6-5 to TRBJ2-2, with 8 bases aligning to TRBD1. J lost 6 bases, V lost 6 bases, and 6 bases had no gene match. Germline V gene data show CDR1 as MNHEY and CDR2 as SVGAGI. CDR3 length: 14 amino acids. Written as DNA, the CDR3 is TGTGCCAGCAGCAGGACAGGGTTTGCCGGGGAGCTGTTTTTT. This translates into CASSRTGFAGELFF.

The chain has TRBV5-1 and TRBJ2-3, with a tentative D call TRBD1 (5 bases). The CDR3 is 14 amino acids. The V end lost 4 bases, the J end lost 3 bases, and 12 bases lay between the germline ends. The germline V gene has CDR1 SGHRS and CDR2 YFSETQ. CDR3 DNA: TGCGCCAGCAGCCCACAGGCTCCAACAGATACGCAGTATTTT. This gives the protein CASSPQAPTDTQYF. Filled out from reference TRBV5-1 and TRBJ2-3, the complete variable domain reads KAGVTQTPRYLIKTRGQQVTLSCSPISGHRSVSWYQQTPGQGLQFLFEYFSETQRNKGNFPGRFSGRQFSNSRSEMNVSTLELGDSALYLCASSPQAPTDTQYFGPGTRLTVL.

Sample share makes this clonotype large. The V call is TRBV18, the J call TRBJ2-2, with 9 bases matching TRBD2. This CDR3 has 16 amino acids. In germline, CDR1 is KGHSH, CDR2 LQKENI. V lost 3 bases, J lost 3 bases, and 5 bases stayed unmatched. CDR3 in DNA: TGTGCCAGCTCACCGCGTACTAGCGGGCACACCGGGGAGCTGTTTTTT. It translates to CASSPRTSGHTGELFF. Full variable domain (missing parts from reference TRBV18 and TRBJ2-2): NAGVMQNPRHLVRRRGQEARLRCSPMKGHSHVYWYRQLPEEGLKFMVYLQKENIIDESGMPKERFSAEFPKEGPSILRIQQVVRGDSAAYFCASSPRTSGHTGELFFGEGSRLTVL.

In this sample, this clonotype is medium-sized. The chain couples TRBV7-2 to TRBJ2-1, with unresolved D. Deletions cut 2 bases from V and 8 bases from J, with 13 bases between. The CDR3 contains 14 residues. CDR1 and CDR2 from the germline V gene are SGHTA and FQGNSA. The CDR3 sequence is CASSLSQSADEQFF. DNA for the CDR3: TGTGCCAGCAGCTTATCACAGTCGGCCGATGAGCAGTTCTTC.

By sample fraction, this clonotype is large. The rearrangement uses TRBV7-9 and TRBJ2-1, with D perhaps TRBD1 or TRBD2 (5 bases each). V was clipped by 5 bases and J by 7 bases, with 18 bases between them. CDR3 length: 15 amino acids. Germline V gene sequence: CDR1 SEHNR, CDR2 FQNEAQ (reference sequence). In DNA form, the CDR3 reads TGTGCCAGCAGCCCACCCCCACGGTGGGGGAATGAGCAGTTCTTC. This gives the protein CASSPPPRWGNEQFF. Based on the CDR3 plus reference TRBV7-9 and TRBJ2-1, the full variable domain is DTGVSQNPRHKITKRGQNVTFRCDPISEHNRLYWYRQTLGQGPEFLTYFQNEAQLEKSRLLSDRFSAERPKGSFSTLEIQRTEQGDSAMYLCASSPPPRWGNEQFFGPGTRLTVL.

By sample fraction, this clonotype is large. The CDR3 loop is CASSRQGLIWEQYV. The CDR3 bases are TGTGCCAGCTCTCGTCAGGGACTGATATGGGAGCAGTACGTC. The chain combines TRBV18 with TRBJ2-7, with D perhaps TRBD2 (6 bases). Germline CDR1 KGHSH, CDR2 LQKENI. Between the trimmed V and J ends, which lost 6 bases and 7 bases, there was a span of 19 bases. CDR3 length equals 14 residues.

By sample share, this clonotype is medium-sized. The chain employs TRBV19 and TRBJ1-4; maybe TRBD1 (6 bases). Germline V gene sequence: CDR1 LNHDA, CDR2 SQIVND (reference sequence). V was pared by 9 bases and J by 5 bases, with 16 bases between. This CDR3 is built from 14 residues. CDR3 loop: CASSQGSWNEKLFF. In DNA, the CDR3 is TGTGCCAGCTCACAGGGATCCTGGAATGAAAAACTGTTTTTT.

This clonotype is categorized as medium-sized. V and J are TRBV10-3 and TRBJ2-3; 10 bases agree with TRBD2. Germline lookup yields CDR1 ENHRY and CDR2 SYGVKD. Trimming took 3 bases from V and 9 from J; bases not matched to a gene: 9. The CDR3 spans 15 residues. CDR3 nucleotides: TGTGCCATCAGTGAAAGATTAGCGGGGGGAGAAACGCAGTATTTT. This translates into CAISERLAGGETQYF.